This TCR beta chain originates from a study of T cells in tumors after PD-1 blockade. Study-level information: Treatment was either pembrolizumab 200 mg every 3 weeks or cemiplimab 350 mg every 2 weeks.

Time point here: first of two pre-therapy site-matched biopsies approximately 2 months apart. Clones were read by immunoSEQ multiplex PCR, and TCRdb kept only the in-frame ones, dropping some. The sample lists 4,000 to 5,000 clones; roughly four fifths were seen once. The clonotype was recovered from a human donor with basal cell carcinoma. Sequences were derived from tumor tissue, sampled before anti-PD-1 treatment.

The CDR3 is CASSLANPDAGETQYF. CDR3 nucleotide sequence: TGCGCCAGCAGCTTGGCGAACCCGGACGCCGGAGAGACCCAGTACTTC. The rearrangement uses TRBV5-1 and TRBJ2-5; D remains ambiguous. The V and J ends lost 0 bases and 4 bases respectively, with 16 bases between them. CDR1 is SGHRS, CDR2 YFSETQ, per germline. This CDR3 has 16 residues.